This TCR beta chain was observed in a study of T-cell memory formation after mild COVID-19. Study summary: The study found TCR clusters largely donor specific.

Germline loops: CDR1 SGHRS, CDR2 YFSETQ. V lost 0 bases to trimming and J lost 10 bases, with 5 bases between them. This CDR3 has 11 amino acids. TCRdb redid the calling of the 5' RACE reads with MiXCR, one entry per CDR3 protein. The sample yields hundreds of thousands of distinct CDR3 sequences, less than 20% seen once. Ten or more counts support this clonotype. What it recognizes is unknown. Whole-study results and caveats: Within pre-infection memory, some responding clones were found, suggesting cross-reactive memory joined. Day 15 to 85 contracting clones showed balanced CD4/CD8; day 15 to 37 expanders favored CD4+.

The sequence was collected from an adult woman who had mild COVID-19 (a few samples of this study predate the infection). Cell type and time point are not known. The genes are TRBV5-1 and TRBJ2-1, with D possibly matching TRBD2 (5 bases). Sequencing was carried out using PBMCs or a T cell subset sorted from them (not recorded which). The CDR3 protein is CASSLGGEQFF. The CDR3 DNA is TGCGCCAGCAGCTTGGGAGGGGAGCAGTTCTTC.